The 22 T cell receptor beta chains presented below share a single source sample, sequenced in a study of shared clonotypes between healthy human individuals. Terminally differentiated effector memory CD45RA+ cells were left out of the naive CD8 fraction, which was CD45RO-negative and positively selected for CCR7. The repertoire was sequenced with immunoSEQ multiplex PCR; TCRdb's copy has only in-frame clones and lacks some. The table includes over 2,000,000 clones, about 93% detected once. The specimen sequenced was naive CD8+ T cells from PBMCs. The receptors derive from a man aged 18 to 30 in good health. Some clones in this sample may be carry-over from other donors' samples.

The chain recombines TRBV4-1 with TRBJ2-1; the match to TRBD1 covers 8 bases. The V gene end was trimmed by 2 bases and the J gene end by 6 bases; junction bases not matched to a gene: 3. The CDR3 runs to 14 residues. Germline V gene data show CDR1 as MGHRA and CDR2 as YSYEKL. CDR3 sequence reads: CASSQRQGLNEQFF. The CDR3 DNA follows: TGCGCCAGCAGCCAACGACAGGGGCTCAATGAGCAGTTCTTC.

This clone was counted once. This chain joins TRBV5-8 and TRBJ1-1; TRBD1 is a possible D gene (5 bases). The V end lost 1 base, the J end lost 8 bases, and 21 bases lay between the germline ends. From germline, CDR1 is SGHTS and CDR2 YDEGEE. This CDR3 has 16 amino acids. The CDR3 region has the DNA TGTGCCAGCAGCTTGCGCAGGGCCCAGTCGGGGAAAGAAGCTTTCTTT. It yields the protein CASSLRRAQSGKEAFF.

The CDR3 bases are TGTGCCAGCAGCACGGACGGGTCCAGCTCCTACGAGCAGTACTTC. This translates into CASSTDGSSSYEQYF. The chain uses TRBV5-8 and TRBJ2-7; D gene unclear. V was clipped by 4 bases and J by 0 bases, with 14 bases between them. CDR1 and CDR2 (germline): SGHTS, YDEGEE. The CDR3 is 15 residues long.

This clone appeared a single time. The chain joins TRBV6-1 to TRBJ2-7; D possibly uses TRBD1 or TRBD2 (5 bases each). V gave up 6 bases and J gave up 2 bases, with 14 bases separating them. CDR1 and CDR2 (germline): MNHNS, SASEGT. The CDR3 spans 14 residues. The CDR3 protein is CASRPGTGPYEQYF. The DNA of the CDR3 is TGTGCCAGCAGGCCCGGGACGGGGCCCTACGAGCAGTACTTC.

Note on this clone: Other nucleotide sequences in the sample specify the same CDR3. V gene TRBV11-2 combines with J gene TRBJ2-5; D gene uncertain. Germline CDR1 is SGHAT and CDR2 is FQNNGV. This CDR3 contains 13 residues. The V gene lost 3 bases and the J gene lost 0 bases, with 5 bases spanning the gap. CDR3 sequence: CASSFPYQETQYF. The CDR3 region has the DNA TGTGCCAGCAGCTTTCCGTACCAAGAGACCCAGTACTTC.

The chain has TRBV7-3 and TRBJ2-1; D is unresolved. This CDR3 contains 14 residues. The germline V gene encodes CDR1 SGHTA and CDR2 FQGTGA. V shed 4 bases and J shed 7 bases, with 14 bases lying between them. CDR3 sequence reads: CASSSPGRGNEQFF. For the CDR3, the DNA is TGTGCCAGCAGCTCCCCCGGCCGTGGGAATGAGCAGTTCTTC.

The chain recombines TRBV27 with TRBJ1-3; 9 bases map to TRBD1. V dropped 5 bases and J dropped 3; count of bases not matched to a gene: 5. There are 15 residues in the CDR3. The germline gives CDR1 MNHEY, CDR2 SMNVEV (reference sequence). The CDR3 sequence is CASSLQGAVGNTIYF. CDR3 DNA sequence: TGTGCCAGCAGTCTACAGGGGGCTGTTGGAAACACCATATATTTT.

This clone has more than one count but fewer than ten. The chain uses TRBV13 and TRBJ2-2, with D maybe TRBD2 (5 bases). The CDR3 runs 15 residues. Germline V gives CDR1 PRHDT, CDR2 FYEKMQ (reference sequence). Trimming cost V 0 bases and J 3 bases, with 8 bases left between them. The CDR3 coding sequence is TGTGCCAGCAGCTTAGGGGAGGCGGACACCGGGGAGCTGTTTTTT. It yields the protein CASSLGEADTGELFF. Full variable domain (remainder filled in from reference TRBV13 and TRBJ2-2): AAGVIQSPRHLIKEKRETATLKCYPIPRHDTVYWYQQGPGQDPQFLISFYEKMQSDKGSIPDRFSAQQFSDYHSELNMSSLELGDSALYFCASSLGEADTGELFFGEGSRLTVL.

The CDR3 coding sequence is TGCGCCAGCAGCCACGGGACTAGTTTGGATGAGCAGTTCTTC. As protein: CASSHGTSLDEQFF. This rearrangement joins TRBV4-1 to TRBJ2-1; 8 bases match TRBD2. V lost 3 bases, J lost 8 bases, and 6 bases stayed unmatched. The germline V gene has CDR1 MGHRA and CDR2 YSYEKL. The CDR3 runs to 14 residues.

The CDR3 bases are TGTGCCAGCAGCCTAGGGACTAGCGGGAGTGAGGAGCAGTTCTTC. It encodes CASSLGTSGSEEQFF. The chain couples TRBV9 to TRBJ2-1; 14 bases match TRBD2. Trimming cost V 4 bases and J 10 bases; bases outside gene matches: 7. CDR3 length: 15 amino acids. Germline CDR1 SGDLS, CDR2 YYNGEE.

V and J are TRBV14 and TRBJ2-7; D is unclear. Germline V gene sequence: CDR1 SGHDN, CDR2 FVKESK. Trimming removed 1 base at V and 2 bases at J, with 9 bases between. This CDR3 comprises 14 residues. The DNA of the CDR3 is TGTGCCAGCAGCCAAGTGGGCTTCACCTACGAGCAGTACTTC. Its translation: CASSQVGFTYEQYF.

This clone came up once. The chain couples TRBV7-9 to TRBJ1-6, with D perhaps TRBD1 (6 bases). The ends were cut back, 4 bases at V and 7 bases at J, with 17 bases in the middle. CDR1 is SEHNR, CDR2 FQNEAQ, per germline (reference sequence). The CDR3 contains 16 residues. The CDR3 is CASSSRAGDINSPLHF. For the CDR3, the DNA is TGTGCCAGCAGCTCTCGGGCGGGGGACATAAATTCACCCCTCCACTTT.

V is TRBV19 and J is TRBJ2-3; TRBD2 is a possible D gene (6 bases). The V gene lost 1 base and the J gene lost 2 bases, with 13 bases spanning the gap. CDR3 length: 16 amino acids. Germline lookup yields CDR1 LNHDA and CDR2 SQIVND (reference sequence). CDR3 amino acids: CASSIAEADYTDTQYF. The CDR3 coding sequence is TGTGCCAGTAGTATAGCGGAAGCGGACTACACAGATACGCAGTATTTT.

The chain is built from TRBV7-2 and TRBJ2-7; 10 bases match TRBD2. V lost 3 bases to trimming and J lost 4 bases; unmatched junction nucleotides: 6. Germline V gives CDR1 SGHTA, CDR2 FQGNSA. The length of the CDR3 is 15 residues. CDR3 nucleotide sequence: TGTGCCAGCAGCTTCCCCCTAGCGGGAGAATACGAGCAGTACTTC. Translating it yields CASSFPLAGEYEQYF.

This sequence joins TRBV28 and TRBJ2-6, with a possible D match to TRBD1 (7 bases). Trimming pared 9 bases from V and 0 bases from J, leaving 21 bases between. The CDR3 runs 18 residues. Per the germline V gene, CDR1 is MDHEN and CDR2 is SYDVKM. The CDR3 loop is CASRTFTGDFSGANVLTF. The CDR3 bases are TGTGCCAGTCGAACCTTCACAGGGGACTTCTCTGGGGCCAACGTCCTGACTTTC.

This chain links TRBV7-2 with TRBJ2-7, with TRBD2 matching over 9 bases. Germline V gene data show CDR1 as SGHTA and CDR2 as FQGNSA. The J segment lost 5 bases and the V segment lost 2 bases, leaving 7 bases of the junction unmatched. The CDR3 runs to 15 residues. CDR3 coding DNA: TGTGCCAGCAGCTTATATGGCGGGAGGGCTGACGAGCAGTACTTC. It yields the protein CASSLYGGRADEQYF.

The chain is built from TRBV18 and TRBJ2-7; D is ambiguous. Germline-derived CDR1 and CDR2 are KGHSH and LQKENI. Trimming took 4 bases from V and 2 from J, leaving 15 bases between them. The CDR3 contains 15 residues. This chain's CDR3 is CASSRLSGPAYEQYF. The CDR3 nucleotides are TGTGCCAGCTCACGACTGTCAGGACCGGCCTACGAGCAGTACTTC.

The chain employs TRBV2 and TRBJ2-1, with 8 bases that match TRBD1. V trimming: 5 bases; J trimming: 9 bases; junction bases outside the gene matches: 15. The germline V gene has CDR1 SNHLY and CDR2 FYNNEI. This CDR3 comprises 16 residues. The CDR3 DNA follows: TGTGCCAGCAGTCAAGGGACAGGCCGGTTGGAGGGTGAGCAGTTCTTC. This codes for CASSQGTGRLEGEQFF.

The chain carries TRBV2 and TRBJ1-1, with D perhaps TRBD1 (5 bases). Trimming removed 6 bases at V and 1 base at J, with 15 bases between. Germline V lookup: CDR1 SNHLY, CDR2 FYNNEI. This CDR3 contains 15 residues. DNA of the CDR3: TGTGCCAGCAGCGGGGGGGTCTCGCGGAACACTGAAGCTTTCTTT. Residues: CASSGGVSRNTEAFF.

The J gene is TRBJ2-5, the V gene TRBV15; tentative D call: TRBD1 (6 bases). This CDR3 has 13 residues. V was clipped by 1 base and J by 5 bases, with 8 bases between them. CDR1 and CDR2 (germline): LNHNV, YYDKDF (reference sequence). DNA of the CDR3: TGTGCCACCAGCAGAGGTCAGGGGGAGACCCAGTACTTC. It codes for CATSRGQGETQYF.

The V call is TRBV27, the J call TRBJ2-1; 10 nucleotides match TRBD1. The germline gives CDR1 MNHEY, CDR2 SMNVEV (reference sequence). The length of the CDR3 is 13 residues. The J segment lost 7 bases and the V segment lost 6 bases, leaving 3 bases of the junction unmatched. In DNA form, the CDR3 reads TGTGCCAGCAGGTGGACAGGGGGGAATGAGCAGTTCTTC. It translates to CASRWTGGNEQFF.

The V gene is TRBV5-4, the J gene TRBJ2-7; D remains unclear. CDR3 size: 13 residues. Germline loops: CDR1 SGHNT, CDR2 YYREEE (reference sequence). V lost 3 bases and J lost 1, with 8 bases in between. The CDR3 bases are TGTGCCAGCAGCTGGGAATATTCCTACGAGCAGTACTTC. This gives the protein CASSWEYSYEQYF.